This section outlines one TCR beta chain sequence together with its context. Its antigen target is currently unknown. The missing conserved phenylalanine or tryptophan at the end of this CDR3 makes a read error likely. This sample stems from a study of human T cells and chemical hapten exposure listed by TCRdb under 2021. Background on the whole study: For sensitization, 2% DPC in acetone was applied to a 2 cm by 2 cm area of upper inner arm skin. Throughout the roughly 25-week study period, patients were also given weekly therapeutic DPC doses on the scalp. Patch tests used Finn chambers with 0.01% DPC on the upper back, scored after 6 days by International Contact Dermatitis Research Group standards. The patient cohort, mostly female, included alopecia areata with under or over 50% scalp involvement, alopecia totalis and alopecia universalis. Libraries were pooled for sequencing, and per-sample TCR yields varied mainly because of small differences in library volumes within the pool. Peripheral blood TCR repertoire changes were tracked in vivo in alopecia patients during primary and secondary sensitization to the hapten diphenylcyclopropenone (DPC). Blood samples were taken from patients before sensitization (week 0) and at 2, 6 and about 24 weeks after DPC sensitization. For TCR sequencing, blood came from about 29 alopecia patients at anywhere from one to four time points (pre-sensitization, 2, 6 and 24 weeks). Overall results and qualifications from the work: Patch test score correlated positively with the number of PT1 expanded TCRs, reaching significance at thresholds 8, 16 and 32 but not at 4. Because all patients had alopecia, a presumed autoimmune disease, the immune response of the patients might differ from that of healthy individuals. Repeated subsampling changed both the strength of the expansion versus patch-test correlation and the threshold at which the correlation became significant. Compared with pre-sensitization or healthy control sets, expanded TCRs formed significantly more large CDR3 similarity clusters, which is consistent with antigen-driven responses. The number of TCRs above 1 in 1000 frequency did not change with DPC sensitization; there was no evidence of global repertoire structure alterations.

Receptor amplification or capture employed RACE. Sequencer: NextSeq 500. During library preparation, unique molecular identifiers were attached to individual cDNA molecules so that TCRs could be counted in a quantitative, reproducible way. From each blood RNA sample, both TCR alpha and TCR beta chains were sequenced. On the study's bioinformatics: Samples had a median of roughly 99,000 TCRs, with a range from about 23,224 to 690,600. V, J and CDR3 annotation of the TCR reads was performed with the Decombinator software suite. For the PS versus PT1 abundance plots, all samples were subsampled to the same number of TCRs (28,000). TCRs were defined as expanded if absent before sensitization and observed at least eight times at the 2-week time point. TCRdb trimmed the raw reads at Q25, called clones with MiXCR and kept productive beta chains. CDR3 protein duplicates are merged, each entry listing the most common genes and DNA. The V and J calls shown here were made by TCRdb, not taken from the authors' results. The sample table holds about 380,000 distinct CDR3 sequences, of which roughly 5% were seen once. The top ten clones comprise 2% to 2.5% of the sample.

The time point label, read with the paper, signifies: patch test 1, 2 weeks after DPC sensitization. In the paper's terms, the treatment or condition label means: therapeutic diphenylcyclopropenone sensitization with weekly scalp DPC. At every patch-test visit, the blood draw took place before the patch test was put on. Patients were eligible if aged 18 to 70, diagnosed with alopecia and judged suitable for DPC therapy, and pregnant patients were excluded. Total RNA was isolated from unfractionated whole blood collected in Tempus Blood RNA tubes. The sample in question was whole blood, obtained in connection with sensitization to the hapten diphenylcyclopropenone (DPC). This TCR was sampled from a woman aged 50 to 60 with alopecia areata. Some clones in this sample may be carry-over from other donors' samples.

The encoded CDR3 is CASSPDSGPTEAFL. The DNA reads as follows: TGTGCCAGCAGCCCAGACTCAGGACCCACTGAAGCTTTCTTA. The rearrangement joined TRBV7-2 to TRBJ1-1, with the D gene too uncertain to name. Trimming at the junction amounts to 5 bases on V and 4 bases on J, and the germline ends lie 14 bases apart. Including both end residues, the CDR3 is 14 amino acids long. CDR3 DNA is the only sequence kept; it has 42 bases, read in frame from the first base. The germline V gene sets CDR1 to SGHTA and CDR2 to FQGNSA.